A single sample gave rise to the 5 T cell receptor beta chains below, sequenced in a study of CD8+ T cells in alopecia areata. Sequencing used cDNA as its template, made by extracting RNA and reverse transcribing it. The protocol was immunoSEQ multiplex PCR, while the TCRdb copy is restricted to in-frame clones and leaves out a portion. The specimen has 1,700 or so clones, none found just once. Sequences were obtained from lesional skin. All receptors come from a C3H/HeJ mouse with alopecia areata. For this mouse line, the MHC haplotype is H2-k.

Many counts were recorded for this clone. Genes and germline come from the mouse. The read stops 4 residues short of the end of the CDR3; the missing end is completed from the germline J gene. The V call is TRBV29, the J call TRBJ2-7; maybe TRBD2 (7 bases). Per germline, CDR1 MSHET and CDR2 SYDVDS. This CDR3 region has 15 residues. V lost 0 bases, J lost 0 bases, and 9 bases lay in between. CDR3 DNA (partial): TGTGCTAGCAGTTTATCTGGGGGGCGCTCCTAT. Translating it yields CASSLSGGRSY. The entire CDR3 reads CASSLSGGRSYEQYF.

This clone turned up a few times. Here the gene names and germline are mouse. The CDR3 extends 4 residues past the end of the read, so its final part is completed from the germline J gene. The V gene is TRBV4, the J gene TRBJ2-4, with D perhaps TRBD2 (5 bases). CDR3 length: 14 residues. Germline V gene sequence: CDR1 LGHDT, CDR2 YNNKQL (reference sequence). With 4 bases removed from V and 0 bases from J, the gap between germline ends came to 8 bases. CDR3 in amino acids: CASSSLGSQNTLYF. The sequenced CDR3 bases are TGTGCCAGCAGCTCTCTGGGTAGTCAAAAC.

This clone was recorded at least ten times. At residue 12, TCRdb's protein disagrees with the DNA translation; the protein shown here derives from the DNA. Gene names are the mouse ones. The read is 3 residues too short to cover the CDR3 end, so that end is filled in from the germline J gene. The gene calls are TRBV29 and TRBJ1-3; possibly TRBD1 for D (6 bases). The CDR3 consists of 15 residues. V gave up 4 bases and J gave up 3 bases, with 13 bases separating them. The germline V gene encodes CDR1 MSHET and CDR2 SYDVDS. This CDR3 is CASSSRRGGGNTLYF. CDR3 DNA, as far as it was read: TGTGCTAGCAGTTCCCGCAGGGGAGGTGGAAATACG.

This clone occurred a few times. Mouse gene names and germline throughout. The read falls 4 residues short of the CDR3 end, and the missing part is taken from the germline J gene. The V gene is TRBV12-1, the J gene TRBJ2-7; TRBD2 agrees at 10 bases. V was clipped by 0 bases and J by 3 bases; unmatched bases: 7. The CDR3 has 16 residues. CDR1 is SGHSN, CDR2 HYEKVE, per germline. The CDR3 loop is CASSLGSGTGVYEQYF. CDR3 DNA (partial): TGTGCCAGCTCTCTCGGGTCCGGGACTGGGGTCTAT.

To note about this clone: Mouse gene names and germline throughout. The read comes to an end 4 residues before the CDR3 does, leaving the germline J gene to fill in the end. This chain uses TRBV19 with TRBJ2-5; D not resolved. V lost 0 bases, J lost 0 bases, and 8 bases lay in between. This CDR3 is 15 amino acids long. Germline assignment: CDR1 FNHDT and CDR2 SITEND (reference sequence). CDR3 bases read: TGTGCCAGCAGTATAGGAGGGTTTAACCAAGAC. Translating gives CASSIGGFNQD. Given in full, the CDR3 is CASSIGGFNQDTQYF.